This is a list of T cell receptor beta chains from one sample in a study of CD8 T cells in Susac syndrome. TCRdb reprocessed the immunoSEQ multiplex PCR reads with MiXCR, giving one entry per CDR3 protein. The table records under 250,000 distinct CDR3 sequences, approximately 94% of them present only once. The specimen sequenced was CD4+ T cells from PBMCs. The source of these receptors is a human donor with Susac syndrome. Both conserved end residues are part of each CDR3. D genes are given only for firm matches. Only some rows state a clone size, as once, few, many or a class for expanded clones.

- 11 - TRBJ2-7 TRBV29-1 TGCAGCGTTGAATCAGGATACGAGCAGTACTTC CSVESGYEQYF
- 15 - TRBJ2-5 TRBV3-1 TGTGCCAGCAGCCAAGGAAGAGGCAGCCAAGAGACCCAGTACTTC CASSQGRGSQETQYF
- 13 - TRBJ2-1 TRBV20-1 TGCAGTGCTAGAGGGGACTGGCCGGATGAGCAGTTCTTC CSARGDWPDEQFF
- 13 - TRBJ1-2 TRBV14 TGTGCCAGCAGCCAAGGAAGGGGTGGAGGCTACACCTTC CASSQGRGGGYTF
- 12 once TRBJ1-2 TRBV13 TGTGCCAGCAGCTTAGAAGTCTATGGCTACACCTTC CASSLEVYGYTF
TRBD1 13 - TRBJ2-7 TRBV25-1 TGTGCCAGCAGAGGACAGGGGGCCTACGAGCAGTACTTC CASRGQGAYEQYF
- 14 once TRBJ2-2 TRBV28 TGTGCCAGCAGCCCATCGTTAAAGGCCGGGGAGCTGTTTTTT CASSPSLKAGELFF
TRBD2 18 - TRBJ2-6 TRBV12-3/TRBV12-4 TGTGCCAGCAGTTTAGCGCGCCGGGGGGGCCCCGGGGCCAACGTCCTGACTTTC CASSLARRGGPGANVLTF
TRBD1 14 - TRBJ2-7 TRBV20-1 TGCAGTGGCAACCGGGACAGGGTCCCCTACGAGCAGTACTTC CSGNRDRVPYEQYF
- 14 - TRBJ1-2 TRBV20-1 TGCAGTGCTAGAAATGCCAATGCTAACTATGGCTACACCTTC CSARNANANYGYTF
- 12 once TRBJ1-2 TRBV6-2/TRBV6-3 TGTGCCAGCAAGGAGGTGGAGCATGGCTACACCTTC CASKEVEHGYTF
TRBD1 13 - TRBJ1-4 TRBV29-1 TGCAGCGTTGTCGGACAGGCTAATGAAAAACTGTTTTTT CSVVGQANEKLFF
- 12 - TRBJ1-2 TRBV6-5 TGTGCCAGCAGTACTCCGCCGTATGGCTACACCTTC CASSTPPYGYTF
- 16 - TRBJ2-6 TRBV7-9 TGTGCCAGCAGCCCATTCCAGGGAATTGGGGCCAACGTCCTGACTTTC CASSPFQGIGANVLTF
- 15 - TRBJ2-7 TRBV15 TGTGCCACCAGCAGAGATTTAGGGGTCTCCTACGAGCAGTACTTC CATSRDLGVSYEQYF
- 10 - TRBJ2-7 TRBV20-1 TGCAGTGCCCAAGCCTACGGGCAGTACTTC CSAQAYGQYF
- 11 - TRBJ2-7 TRBV7-8 TGTGCCAGCAGCCAGCAGTACGAGCAGTACTTC CASSQQYEQYF
- 15 - TRBJ1-1 TRBV12-3/TRBV12-4 TGTGCCAGCAGAGCTTCCGGGACTGGAGACACTGAAGCTTTCTTT CASRASGTGDTEAFF
TRBD1 17 - TRBJ1-1 TRBV29-1 TGCAGCGTTGAAGATCTAAGAAGCGGGACAGGGGAGGTAGAAGCTTTCTTT CSVEDLRSGTGEVEAFF
- 14 once TRBJ2-7 TRBV27 TGTGCCAGCAGCGCCACCGTCCTGGGCCGGGAGCAGTACTTC CASSATVLGREQYF
- 14 - TRBJ2-1 TRBV12-3/TRBV12-4 TGTGCCAGCAGTTTTCCCCGGGACCTCAATGAGCAGTTCTTC CASSFPRDLNEQFF
TRBD1 13 once TRBJ2-7 TRBV9 TGTGCCAGCGGGGGACAGGGACCCTACGAGCAGTACTTC CASGGQGPYEQYF
- 15 - TRBJ1-5 TRBV16 TGTGCCAGCAGCCAATGGGGGGTTAGCAATCAGCCCCAGCATTTT CASSQWGVSNQPQHF
TRBD1 14 - TRBJ2-7 TRBV3-1 TGTGCCAGCAGCCCGTCCCGGGACAGGGTTGAGCAGTACTTC CASSPSRDRVEQYF
TRBD2 18 - TRBJ2-5 TRBV4-2 TGTGCCAGCAGCCAAGTTAGGCTAGCGGGGGCCAACCAAGAGACCCAGTACTTC CASSQVRLAGANQETQYF
- 14 - TRBJ2-5 TRBV25-1 TGTGCCAGCAGTGAATACTCCGGGAAAGAGACCCAGTACTTC CASSEYSGKETQYF
- 13 - TRBJ1-2 TRBV28 TGTGCCAGCAGTAACAGGGTAAACTATGGCTACACCTTC CASSNRVNYGYTF
- 12 few TRBJ2-6 TRBV7-9 TGTGCCAGCAGCCCTGGGGCCAACGTCCTGACTTTC CASSPGANVLTF
TRBD1 17 - TRBJ1-5 TRBV6-2/TRBV6-3 TGTGCCAGCAGTTACCATGGACAGGAGCCTTACAATCAGCCCCAGCATTTT CASSYHGQEPYNQPQHF
- 15 - TRBJ2-3 TRBV5-1 TGCGCCAGCAGCTCCGGAGTGGGGAGCTCGGATACGCAGTATTTT CASSSGVGSSDTQYF
TRBD1 16 - TRBJ2-7 TRBV5-4 TGTGCCAGCAGCTTGAGAAGGGACAGGGTTACCTACGAGCAGTACTTC CASSLRRDRVTYEQYF
- 14 - TRBJ2-7 TRBV6-2/TRBV6-3 TGTGCCAGCAGTCGGGCGGGACTTTCCTACGAGCAGTACTTC CASSRAGLSYEQYF
TRBD2 14 - TRBJ2-5 TRBV29-1 TGCAGCGTGGGGACTAGCGGGGGATCAGAGACCCAGTACTTC CSVGTSGGSETQYF
- 14 - TRBJ1-1 TRBV5-4 TGTGCCAGCAGCTTGGTGGGAGGACACACTGAAGCTTTCTTT CASSLVGGHTEAFF
- 15 once TRBJ1-2 TRBV12-3/TRBV12-4 TGTGCCAGCAGTTCCTTCGGACAGTACCGGTATGGCTACACCTTC CASSSFGQYRYGYTF
TRBD1 14 few TRBJ1-3 TRBV6-2/TRBV6-3 TGTGCCAGCAGGGACGGGACAGCTGGAAACACCATATATTTT CASRDGTAGNTIYF
TRBD1 14 - TRBJ1-1 TRBV29-1 TGCAGCGTTGCTTGGCGACAGGGTGGGACTGAAGCTTTCTTT CSVAWRQGGTEAFF
- 14 - TRBJ1-5 TRBV5-6 TGTGCCAGCAGCAAATATGGGGGATATCAGCCCCAGCATTTT CASSKYGGYQPQHF
- 14 once TRBJ1-1 TRBV11-1 TGTGCCAGCAGCTTAGTGGGGGGCGATCGAAGAGCTTTCTTT CASSLVGGDRRAFF
- 12 - TRBJ1-2 TRBV25-1 TGTGCCAGCAGTGTGACAGCTCTAGACTACACCTTC CASSVTALDYTF
TRBD1 16 - TRBJ1-1 TRBV5-1 TGCGCCAGCAGCTGGACGGGACAGGGGGTGAACACTGAAGCTTTCTTT CASSWTGQGVNTEAFF
- 13 - TRBJ1-1 TRBV10-1 TGCGCCAGCAGTGAGCCAGGGGCAACTGAAGCTTTCTTT CASSEPGATEAFF
- 20 - TRBJ2-6 TRBV4-3 TGCGCCAGCAGCCAAGCCGCCCTCCAGGGGATCTTGTCTGGGGCCAACGTCCTGACTTTC CASSQAALQGILSGANVLTF
- 17 - TRBJ1-5 TRBV6-2/TRBV6-3 TGTGCCAGCAGCCGACCCCGGACTCTTGACAGCAATCAGCCCCAGCATTTT CASSRPRTLDSNQPQHF